This TCR beta chain came from a study of CD8 T cells in ankylosing spondylitis. Molecular-barcoded quantitative 5'-RACE produced these TCR beta libraries. TCRdb reanalysed the 5' RACE reads using MiXCR and keeps one entry per CDR3 protein. The table includes 200,000 to 250,000 distinct CDR3 sequences, about 10% detected once. The CDR3 covers 14 residues. Trimming stripped 7 bases from V and 4 bases from J, with 18 bases between. Germline V gene lookup returns CDR1 DFQATT and CDR2 SNEGSKA (reference sequence). Study observations and caveats: Disease-linked clones, CD8+, were relatively rare in peripheral blood. A motif of eight highly homologous TCR beta variants was seen as apparently characteristic of ankylosing spondylitis blood. Reportedly, disease-linked clones are significantly enriched in ankylosing spondylitis patients' matched synovial fluid.

The sample holds many counts of this clonotype. Its antigen is still unknown. This clonotype was obtained from a male donor with ankylosing spondylitis or in good health (not recorded which). The V and J genes are TRBV20-1 and TRBJ2-3, with a tentative D call TRBD2 (6 bases). The specimen was blood, either unsorted or a sorted T cell fraction (not recorded which). CDR3 nucleotide sequence: TGCAGTGGCCTCTCGGGGGAGGCGGCAGATACGCAGTATTTT. It yields the protein CSGLSGEAADTQYF.